This TCR beta chain was documented in a study of shared T cell receptors in the human thymus. The method was immunoSEQ multiplex PCR; TCRdb's version includes in-frame clones alone and lacks a portion of them. The table has 550,000 to 800,000 clones, around 85% seen once; the top ten hold more than 0.01%. Germline assignment: CDR1 SGHVS and CDR2 FQNEAQ. This CDR3 has 10 residues. Trimming left V 7 bases short and J 5 bases short, with 5 bases between. This clone showed up just a few times. These data also formed part of another study, on human thymus T cells.

The chain is built from TRBV7-8 and TRBJ1-1; no clear D. The sequencing input was thymocytes. This receptor was taken from a girl under three years old with a congenital heart defect. The CDR3 bases are TGTGCCAGCAACGGTACTGAAGCTTTCTTT. Translated, it gives CASNGTEAFF.